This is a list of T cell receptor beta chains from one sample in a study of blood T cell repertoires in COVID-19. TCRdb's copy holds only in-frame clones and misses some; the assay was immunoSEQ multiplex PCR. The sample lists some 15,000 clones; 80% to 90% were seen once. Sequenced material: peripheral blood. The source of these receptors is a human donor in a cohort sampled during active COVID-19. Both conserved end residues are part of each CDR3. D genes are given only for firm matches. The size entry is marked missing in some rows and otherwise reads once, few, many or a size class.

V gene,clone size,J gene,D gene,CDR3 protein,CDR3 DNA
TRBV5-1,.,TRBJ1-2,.,CASSLEQASYGYTF,TGCGCCAGCAGCTTGGAACAGGCCAGCTATGGCTACACCTTC
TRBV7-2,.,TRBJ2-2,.,CASSLAPRGYTGELFF,TGTGCCAGCAGCTTAGCCCCCAGGGGTTACACCGGGGAGCTGTTTTTT
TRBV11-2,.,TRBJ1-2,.,CASSLDSSNNYGYTF,TGTGCCAGCAGCTTAGATTCGAGCAATAACTATGGCTACACCTTC
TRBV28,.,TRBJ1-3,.,CASSFSLGAGEGNTIYF,TGTGCCAGCAGTTTCTCTCTCGGCGCGGGGGAAGGAAACACCATATATTTT
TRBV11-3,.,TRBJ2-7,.,CASSLDLDRISYEQYF,TGTGCCAGCAGCTTAGACCTAGACAGGATTTCCTACGAGCAGTACTTC
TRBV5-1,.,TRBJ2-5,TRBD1,CASSVQGAKGETQYF,TGCGCCAGCAGCGTACAGGGGGCCAAAGGAGAGACCCAGTACTTC
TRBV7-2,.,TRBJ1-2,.,CASSPGHDRFYGYTF,TGTGCCAGCAGCCCGGGACATGATCGCTTCTATGGCTACACCTTC
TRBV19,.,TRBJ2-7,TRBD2,CASSNPGTSYEQYF,TGTGCCAGTAGCAACCCTGGGACTAGCTACGAGCAGTACTTC
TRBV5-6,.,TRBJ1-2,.,CASSENRVNYGYTF,TGTGCCAGCAGCGAGAACAGGGTTAACTATGGCTACACCTTC
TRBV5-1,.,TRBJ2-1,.,CASSLTLLSSYNEQFF,TGCGCCAGCAGCTTGACTCTCCTTAGCTCCTACAATGAGCAGTTCTTC
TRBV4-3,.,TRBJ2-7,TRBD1,CASSQEQVQGAYEQYF,TGCGCCAGCAGCCAAGAGCAGGTACAGGGGGCGTATGAGCAGTACTTC
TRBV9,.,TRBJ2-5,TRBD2,CASSPGTSQETQYF,TGTGCCAGCAGCCCGGGGACTAGTCAAGAGACCCAGTACTTC
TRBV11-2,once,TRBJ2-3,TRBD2,CASSPRGASGRARGDTQYF,TGTGCCAGCAGCCCCCGGGGAGCTAGCGGGAGGGCCCGGGGAGATACGCAGTATTTT
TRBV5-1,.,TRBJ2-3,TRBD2,CASSRTSGSTDTQYF,TGCGCCAGCAGTCGGACTAGCGGGAGTACAGATACGCAGTATTTT
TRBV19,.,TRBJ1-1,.,CASSGTMNTEAFF,TGTGCCAGTAGTGGCACAATGAACACTGAAGCTTTCTTT
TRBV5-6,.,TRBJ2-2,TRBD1,CASSLRTGGLSTGELFF,TGTGCCAGCAGCTTGAGGACAGGGGGCTTAAGTACCGGGGAGCTGTTTTTT
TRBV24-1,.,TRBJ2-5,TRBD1,CATSDPGTGLETQYF,TGTGCCACCAGTGATCCGGGGACAGGGCTAGAGACCCAGTACTTC
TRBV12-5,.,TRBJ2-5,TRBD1,CASGPLNRGRGETQYF,TGTGCTAGTGGTCCCCTTAACAGGGGGCGAGGAGAGACCCAGTACTTC
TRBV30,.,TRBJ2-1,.,CAWNLASSYNEQFF,TGTGCCTGGAATCTAGCGAGCTCCTACAATGAGCAGTTCTTC
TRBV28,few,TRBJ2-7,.,CASSLEDSYEQYF,TGTGCCAGCAGTTTGGAGGACAGCTACGAGCAGTACTTC
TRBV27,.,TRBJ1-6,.,CASSLSVGESPLHF,TGTGCCAGCAGTTTATCGGTCGGAGAATCACCCCTCCACTTT
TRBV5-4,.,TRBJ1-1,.,CASSLSPRMNTEAFF,TGTGCCAGCAGCCTCAGTCCCCGCATGAACACTGAAGCTTTCTTT
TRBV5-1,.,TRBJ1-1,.,CASSLDRRTEAFF,TGCGCCAGCAGCTTGGACAGGCGCACTGAAGCTTTCTTT
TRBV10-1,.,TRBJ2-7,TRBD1,CASSVRDRKAYEQYF,TGCGCCAGCAGTGTACGGGACAGAAAAGCCTACGAGCAGTACTTC
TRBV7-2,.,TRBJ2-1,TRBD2,CASSLGLAGNNEQFF,TGTGCCAGCAGCTTAGGGTTAGCGGGGAACAATGAGCAGTTCTTC
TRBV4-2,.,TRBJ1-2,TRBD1,CASSPGGTAFYGYTF,TGTGCCAGCAGCCCGGGAGGGACAGCGTTCTATGGCTACACCTTC
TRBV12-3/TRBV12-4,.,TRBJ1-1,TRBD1,CASSWTGTEAFF,TGTGCCAGCAGTTGGACAGGCACTGAAGCTTTCTTT
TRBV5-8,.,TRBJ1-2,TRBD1,CASSSRTGGYGYTF,TGTGCCAGCAGCTCTAGGACAGGGGGCTATGGCTACACCTTC
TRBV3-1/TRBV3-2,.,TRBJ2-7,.,CASSQQGSSYEQYF,TGTGCCAGCAGCCAACAGGGGAGCTCCTACGAGCAGTACTTC
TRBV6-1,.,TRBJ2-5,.,CASSEANSQETQYF,TGTGCCAGCAGTGAAGCCAACAGTCAAGAGACCCAGTACTTC
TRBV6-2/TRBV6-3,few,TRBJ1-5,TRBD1,CASSTDREWQPQHF,TGTGCCAGCAGCACCGACAGGGAATGGCAGCCCCAGCATTTT
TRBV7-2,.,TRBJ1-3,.,CASSLAPSFGNTIYF,TGTGCCAGCAGCTTAGCCCCCAGTTTCGGAAACACCATATATTTT
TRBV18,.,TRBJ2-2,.,CASSPRGNTGELFF,TGTGCCAGCTCACCGCGGGGAAACACCGGGGAGCTGTTTTTT
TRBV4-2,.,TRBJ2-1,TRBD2,CASSQVSASGSPNEQFF,TGTGCCAGCAGCCAAGTTTCGGCTAGCGGTAGCCCCAATGAGCAGTTCTTC
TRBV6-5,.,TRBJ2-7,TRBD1,CASSQGARYEQYF,TGTGCCAGCAGTCAGGGGGCACGCTACGAGCAGTACTTC
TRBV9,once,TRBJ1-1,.,CASSVAGNTEAFF,TGTGCCAGCAGCGTAGCAGGGAACACTGAAGCTTTCTTT
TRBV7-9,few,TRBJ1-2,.,CASSLGEVYGYTF,TGTGCCAGCAGCTTAGGGGAGGTCTATGGCTACACCTTC
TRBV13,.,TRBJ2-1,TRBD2,CASSSPLAGLRNYEQFF,TGTGCCAGCAGCTCTCCCCTGGCGGGACTAAGGAACTATGAGCAGTTCTTC
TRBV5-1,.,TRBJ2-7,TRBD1,CASSKGQGTYEQYF,TGCGCCAGCAGCAAGGGACAGGGAACCTACGAGCAGTACTTC
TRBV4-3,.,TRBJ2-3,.,CASSQVLASSTDTQYF,TGCGCCAGCAGCCAAGTGCTAGCTTCTAGCACAGATACGCAGTATTTT
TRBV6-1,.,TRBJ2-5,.,CASSEFFRQETQYF,TGTGCCAGCAGTGAATTCTTCAGACAAGAGACCCAGTACTTC
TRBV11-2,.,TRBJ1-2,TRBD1,CASSLTHQTGEQVYGYTF,TGTGCCAGCAGCTTAACCCACCAGACAGGGGAGCAGGTCTATGGCTACACCTTC